Below are 26 T cell receptor beta chains sequenced from a single sample in a study of blood T cell repertoires in COVID-19. Generated by immunoSEQ multiplex PCR, the TCRdb table keeps only in-frame clones and is missing some. The sample consists of 20,000 to 25,000 clones, roughly 88% of them appearing once. Material for sequencing was peripheral blood. The receptors originated from a human donor in a cohort sampled during active COVID-19. The donor label of this sample is uncertain.

CDR3 region: CASSLLGLASSYNEQFF. CDR3 DNA sequence: TGTGCCAGCAGCTTATTGGGACTAGCGAGCTCCTACAATGAGCAGTTCTTC. The chain recombines TRBV7-9 with TRBJ2-1; TRBD2 matches 10 bases. The CDR3 consists of 17 residues. The V gene end was trimmed by 2 bases and the J gene end by 0 bases; junction bases not matched to a gene: 4. Per germline, CDR1 SEHNR and CDR2 FQNEAQ (reference sequence).

The chain uses TRBV2 and TRBJ2-2, with TRBD1 matching 7 bases. V shed 6 bases, J shed 5 bases, and the junction held 9 bases outside the gene matches. CDR3 length: 15 residues. Per the germline V gene, CDR1 is SNHLY and CDR2 is FYNNEI. CDR3 amino acids: CASSLGQSGTGELFF. In DNA form, the CDR3 reads TGTGCCAGCAGCCTGGGACAGTCGGGAACCGGGGAGCTGTTTTTT.

The chain joins TRBV5-1 to TRBJ2-7; TRBD2 matches at 7 bases. The CDR3 totals 14 residues. V lost 4 bases, J lost 6 bases, and 10 bases stayed unmatched. In germline, CDR1 is SGHRS, CDR2 YFSETQ. The CDR3 bases are TGCGCCAGCAGCGAAGGAGGACTAGTTGGCGAGCAGTACTTC. Residues: CASSEGGLVGEQYF. The entire variable domain, with the rest obtained from reference TRBV5-1 and TRBJ2-7, is as follows: KAGVTQTPRYLIKTRGQQVTLSCSPISGHRSVSWYQQTPGQGLQFLFEYFSETQRNKGNFPGRFSGRQFSNSRSEMNVSTLELGDSALYLCASSEGGLVGEQYFGPGTRLTVT.

The chain joins TRBV3-1 (or the pseudogene TRBV3-2) to TRBJ2-5, with 8 bases matching TRBD1. The CDR3 runs to 14 residues. J lost 5 bases, V lost 2 bases, and 4 bases had no gene match. Germline CDR1 and CDR2: LGHDT and YNNKEL (reference sequence). The CDR3 sequence is CASSQRRQGETQYF. The CDR3 DNA reads TGTGCCAGCAGCCAACGCCGACAGGGGGAGACCCAGTACTTC.

The V call is TRBV28, the J call TRBJ1-2; D possibly corresponds to TRBD1 (5 bases). The CDR3 has 14 amino acids. From germline, CDR1 is MDHEN and CDR2 SYDVKM. Deletions cut 5 bases from V and 1 base from J, with 11 bases between. CDR3 sequence: CASSPGGNNYGYTF. DNA for the CDR3: TGTGCCAGCAGTCCCGGGGGAAATAACTATGGCTACACCTTC.

Turning to this clone: The sample holds other DNA sequences that translate to the same CDR3. The chain employs TRBV28 and TRBJ1-2, with D perhaps matching TRBD1 (5 bases). Germline-derived CDR1 and CDR2 are MDHEN and SYDVKM. With 6 bases removed from V and 4 bases from J, the gap between germline ends came to 12 bases. The CDR3 loop spans 13 amino acids. CDR3 sequence: CASRTTGVYGYTF. The CDR3 nucleotides read TGTGCCAGCAGGACCACAGGAGTCTATGGCTACACCTTC.

V gene TRBV11-3 combines with J gene TRBJ2-2; a weak D match, TRBD2 (5 bases). The germline V gene has CDR1 SGHNT and CDR2 YENEEA. The CDR3 runs 18 residues. Between the trimmed V and J ends, which lost 0 bases and 0 bases, there was a span of 14 bases. CDR3 coding DNA: TGTGCCAGCAGCTTAGATATGGGGAGTGCGCCGAACACCGGGGAGCTGTTTTTT. This codes for CASSLDMGSAPNTGELFF.

This clone was recorded only once. The chain couples TRBV2 to TRBJ2-7; 8 bases align to TRBD2. With V trimmed by 6 bases and J by 1 base, 8 bases remained unmatched. The CDR3 has 15 residues. Looked up from germline, CDR1 is SNHLY and CDR2 is FYNNEI. CDR3: CASREGAGDSYEQYF. CDR3 DNA sequence: TGTGCCAGCAGAGAGGGAGCGGGAGATTCCTACGAGCAGTACTTC.

This chain links TRBV5-1 with TRBJ2-5; D not resolved. The CDR3 is made up of 13 amino acids. The germline V and J ends were trimmed by 0 bases and 3 bases, with 6 bases remaining between them. Germline CDR1 reads SGHRS; CDR2 reads YFSETQ. The CDR3 DNA reads as TGCGCCAGCAGCTTGGGGCCAGAAGAGACCCAGTACTTC. Translated, it gives CASSLGPEETQYF. The full variable domain, in which reference TRBV5-1 and TRBJ2-5 provide the parts outside the CDR3, is KAGVTQTPRYLIKTRGQQVTLSCSPISGHRSVSWYQQTPGQGLQFLFEYFSETQRNKGNFPGRFSGRQFSNSRSEMNVSTLELGDSALYLCASSLGPEETQYFGPGTRLLVL.

The CDR3 DNA is TGTGCCAGCAGCCAACTAGAGGCCCTCCGGCGTCGCACCGGGGAGCTGTTTTTT. As protein: CASSQLEALRRRTGELFF. V gene TRBV7-2 combines with J gene TRBJ2-2; D is perhaps TRBD2 (5 bases). CDR1 SGHTA and CDR2 FQGNSA come from the germline V gene. Trimming took 5 bases from V and 4 from J, leaving 23 bases between them. The CDR3 is 18 amino acids. Filled out from reference TRBV7-2 and TRBJ2-2, the complete variable domain reads GAGVSQSPSNKVTEKGKDVELRCDPISGHTALYWYRQSLGQGLEFLIYFQGNSAPDKSGLPSDRFSAERTGGSVSTLTIQRTQQEDSAVYLCASSQLEALRRRTGELFFGEGSRLTVL.

The genes are TRBV6-1 and TRBJ2-7; D is undetermined. V shed 3 bases and J shed 0 bases, with 15 bases lying between them. Per germline, CDR1 MNHNS and CDR2 SASEGT. The length of the CDR3 is 16 residues. Here the CDR3 DNA reads TGTGCCAGCAGTGATCAGGTACCTTCAAGCTCCTACGAGCAGTACTTC. Translating it yields CASSDQVPSSSYEQYF.

This clone appeared once. The chain carries TRBV28 and TRBJ1-3, with TRBD1 as a possible D gene (5 bases). The length of the CDR3 is 16 residues. The germline CDR1 and CDR2 sequences are MDHEN and SYDVKM. V lost 7 bases and J 0 bases, leaving 16 bases between the germline ends. The CDR3 loop reads CASTRRGLSSGNTIYF. The CDR3 DNA follows: TGTGCCAGCACCCGGAGGGGCCTGAGCTCTGGAAACACCATATATTTT. The full variable domain, its missing parts supplied by reference TRBV28 and TRBJ1-3, is DVKVTQSSRYLVKRTGEKVFLECVQDMDHENMFWYRQDPGLGLRLIYFSYDVKMKEKGDIPEGYSVSREKKERFSLILESASTNQTSMYLCASTRRGLSSGNTIYFGEGSWLTVV.

The V call is TRBV5-6, the J call TRBJ2-2; TRBD2 is a possible D gene (6 bases). Germline V CDR1 and CDR2: SGHDT, YYEEEE. The V and J ends lost 5 bases and 0 bases respectively, with 11 bases between them. This CDR3 spans 15 amino acids. CDR3 nucleotide sequence: TGTGCCAGCAGTCCGGGACTCTCGAACACCGGGGAGCTGTTTTTT. Translation gives CASSPGLSNTGELFF.

CDR3 bases: TGTGCCAGCAGTTTGATAGGCACGCCGGGGGAGCAGTACTTC. This codes for CASSLIGTPGEQYF. The rearrangement links TRBV28 to TRBJ2-7; D is possibly TRBD2 (5 bases). The CDR3 length is 14 residues. The germline CDR1 and CDR2 sequences are MDHEN and SYDVKM. V lost 3 bases and J lost 7, with 16 bases in between. Drawing the rest from reference TRBV28 and TRBJ2-7, the complete variable domain is DVKVTQSSRYLVKRTGEKVFLECVQDMDHENMFWYRQDPGLGLRLIYFSYDVKMKEKGDIPEGYSVSREKKERFSLILESASTNQTSMYLCASSLIGTPGEQYFGPGTRLTVT.

The chain couples TRBV5-4 to TRBJ2-1, with 8 nucleotides matching TRBD2. CDR1 and CDR2 (germline): SGHNT, YYREEE (reference sequence). V gave up 0 bases and J gave up 8 bases; unmatched junction bases: 10. This CDR3 comprises 16 residues. The CDR3 sequence: CASSLDGRANVDEQFF. The CDR3 DNA follows: TGTGCCAGCAGCTTGGACGGGAGGGCCAACGTCGATGAGCAGTTCTTC.

The chain carries TRBV5-1 and TRBJ1-2; 9 bases are a match to TRBD1. This CDR3 region has 15 residues. Looked up from germline, CDR1 is SGHRS and CDR2 is YFSETQ. Germline trimming cut 0 bases from V and 0 bases from J; bases unmatched to any gene: 0. This CDR3 is CASSLGTGANYGYTF. CDR3 DNA: TGCGCCAGCAGCTTGGGGACAGGGGCTAACTATGGCTACACCTTC.

The rearrangement joins TRBV28 to TRBJ2-2; no reliable D call. The CDR3 is made up of 13 amino acids. CDR1 and CDR2 (germline): MDHEN, SYDVKM. The CDR3 protein is CATLFRDTGELFF. As DNA, the CDR3 is TGTGCTACCTTATTCCGGGACACCGGGGAGCTGTTTTTT.

The rearrangement joins TRBV10-3 to TRBJ1-2, with D maybe TRBD1 (5 bases). V was cut by 4 bases and J by 8 bases, with 17 bases left in between. Germline V gene data show CDR1 as ENHRY and CDR2 as SYGVKD. The CDR3 length is 14 residues. The CDR3 reads CAISVAGPDGGYTF. The CDR3 coding sequence is TGTGCCATCAGTGTTGCAGGGCCTGACGGGGGCTACACCTTC.

This clone was seen more than once but under ten times. This chain uses TRBV5-1 with TRBJ1-6; D is unclear. CDR1 is SGHRS and CDR2 is YFSETQ in the germline V gene. The length of the CDR3 is 13 residues. V lost 3 bases and J lost 10, with 11 bases in between. Here the CDR3 reads CASSSQVGSPLHF. Written as DNA, the CDR3 is TGCGCCAGCAGCTCTCAGGTGGGCTCACCCCTCCACTTT.

In its sample, this clone was seen once. The chain is built from TRBV30 and TRBJ1-1; weak D call: TRBD1 (6 bases). V was clipped by 5 bases and J by 5 bases, with 21 bases between them. The CDR3 runs 15 residues. Germline V CDR1 and CDR2: GTSNPN, SVGIG (reference sequence). The CDR3 coding sequence is TGTGCCTGGCAAATTCGGGGGGCAGGGTGGACTGAAGCTTTCTTT. Translated: CAWQIRGAGWTEAFF. Filled out from reference TRBV30 and TRBJ1-1, the complete variable domain reads SQTIHQWPATLVQPVGSPLSLECTVEGTSNPNLYWYRQAAGRGLQLLFYSVGIGQISSEVPQNLSASRPQDRQFILSSKKLLLSDSGFYLCAWQIRGAGWTEAFFGQGTRLTVV.

This sequence joins TRBV5-1 and TRBJ2-3, with 11 positions matching TRBD2. Germline values: CDR1 SGHRS, CDR2 YFSETQ. The CDR3 covers 17 residues. V gave up 0 bases and J gave up 6 bases; unmatched junction bases: 9. CDR3 bases: TGCGCCAGCAGCTTGGCCGGGACTAGCGGAAGCAGGGATACGCAGTATTTT. Amino acid sequence: CASSLAGTSGSRDTQYF.

This chain connects TRBV6-1 to TRBJ2-6, with a weak D call TRBD1 (5 bases). The CDR3 extends over 15 amino acids. The germline V gene encodes CDR1 MNHNS and CDR2 SASEGT. Trimming removed 2 bases at V and 2 bases at J, with 7 bases between. CDR3 sequence reads: CASSEQGTGANVLTF. CDR3 nucleotides: TGTGCCAGCAGTGAACAGGGTACTGGGGCCAACGTCCTGACTTTC.

The table lists this clone with a few counts. V gene TRBV30 combines with J gene TRBJ1-2, with D perhaps matching TRBD1 (6 bases). CDR3 length: 14 residues. Deletions cut 2 bases from V and 4 bases from J, with 14 bases between. The germline gives CDR1 GTSNPN, CDR2 SVGIG (reference sequence). CDR3 residues: CAWSPNRVSYGYTF. For the CDR3, the DNA is TGTGCCTGGAGTCCCAACAGGGTCTCCTATGGCTACACCTTC.

The chain employs TRBV5-1 and TRBJ1-2, with 8 bases lining up with TRBD1. The trim removed 1 base at V and 4 bases at J, leaving 6 bases unmatched. The CDR3 totals 15 residues. Germline CDR1 and CDR2: SGHRS and YFSETQ. In DNA form, the CDR3 reads TGCGCCAGCAGCTTGACGGGACAGGAAGGCTATGGCTACACCTTC. This translates into CASSLTGQEGYGYTF.

The table lists this clone with a count of one. The chain combines TRBV11-2 with TRBJ2-7, with D possibly matching TRBD1 (6 bases). V shed 5 bases and J shed 9 bases, with 11 bases lying between them. Germline V gene sequence: CDR1 SGHAT, CDR2 FQNNGV. The CDR3 spans 11 residues. CDR3 in DNA: TGTGCCAGCAGCCTAAGAGGGGGGCAGTACTTC. Residues: CASSLRGGQYF.

The chain joins TRBV27 to TRBJ1-1, with 8 nucleotides matching TRBD1. The V segment lost 6 bases and the J segment 5 bases; nucleotides outside the gene matches: 8. The CDR3 length is 14 residues. The germline gives CDR1 MNHEY, CDR2 SMNVEV (reference sequence). The CDR3 reads CASRRAGGMTEAFF. In DNA, the CDR3 is TGTGCCAGCAGGCGAGCAGGGGGCATGACTGAAGCTTTCTTT.